The clone carrying this TCR beta chain has just one count. The protocol was immunoSEQ multiplex PCR, while the TCRdb copy is restricted to in-frame clones and leaves out a portion. The sample carries about 280,000 clones, about nine tenths recorded once. The sample originates from a study of blood T cell repertoires in COVID-19. Study-wide context: Whether acute or convalescent, the COVID-19 samples came from the United States, Italy and Spain. Sources were T cells, B-cell-depleted T cells, or PBMCs; the material itself was cDNA or gDNA.

In terms of age and location, participants ranged from roughly 18 to 100 years and lived in about 25 US areas. Assignment of participants to cohorts was predicated upon participant-reported clinical history. Trimming removed 5 bases at V and 2 bases at J, with 9 bases between. Germline lookup yields CDR1 MDHEN and CDR2 SYDVKM. CDR3 length: 13 residues. The TCR was taken from a woman in her 30s with acute COVID-19. The V and J genes are TRBV28 and TRBJ1-1; D is ambiguous. Sequenced: PBMCs or T cells enriched from blood (not recorded which). Written as DNA, the CDR3 is TGTGCCAGCAGTCCCTCAACAAACACTGAAGCTTTCTTT. As protein: CASSPSTNTEAFF.